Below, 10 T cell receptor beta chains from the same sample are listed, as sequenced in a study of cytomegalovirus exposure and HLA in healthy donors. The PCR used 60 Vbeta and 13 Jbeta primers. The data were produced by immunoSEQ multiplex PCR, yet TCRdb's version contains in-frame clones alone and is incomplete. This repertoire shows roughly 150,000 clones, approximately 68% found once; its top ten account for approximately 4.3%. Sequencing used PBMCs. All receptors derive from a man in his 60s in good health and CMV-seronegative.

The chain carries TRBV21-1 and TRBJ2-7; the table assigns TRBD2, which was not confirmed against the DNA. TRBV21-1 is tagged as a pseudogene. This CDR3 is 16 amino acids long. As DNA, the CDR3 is TGTGCCAGCAGCTCTAGCGGGAGTCCTAGCTCCTACGAGCAGTACTTC. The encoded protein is CASSSSGSPSSYEQYF.

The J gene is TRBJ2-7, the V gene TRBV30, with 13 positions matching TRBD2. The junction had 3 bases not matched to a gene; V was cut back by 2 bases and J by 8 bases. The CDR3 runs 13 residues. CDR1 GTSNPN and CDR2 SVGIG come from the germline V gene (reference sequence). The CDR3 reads CAWSSGLAGQQYF. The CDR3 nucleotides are TGTGCCTGGAGTTCGGGACTAGCGGGGCAGCAGTACTTC.

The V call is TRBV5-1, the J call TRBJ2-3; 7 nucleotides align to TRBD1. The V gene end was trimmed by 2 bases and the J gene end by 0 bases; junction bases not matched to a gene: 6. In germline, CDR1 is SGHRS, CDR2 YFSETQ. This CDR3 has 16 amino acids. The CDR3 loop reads CASSLEGASSTDTQYF. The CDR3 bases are TGCGCCAGCAGCTTAGAGGGGGCGTCTAGCACAGATACGCAGTATTTT.

The CDR3 protein is CASRGGMNYGYTF. DNA of the CDR3: TGTGCCAGCAGAGGGGGCATGAACTATGGCTACACCTTC. The V gene is TRBV2, the J gene TRBJ1-2, with TRBD1 identical over 7 bases. This CDR3 has 13 residues. Per the germline V gene, CDR1 is SNHLY and CDR2 is FYNNEI. V was clipped by 6 bases and J by 2 bases; unmatched bases: 3.

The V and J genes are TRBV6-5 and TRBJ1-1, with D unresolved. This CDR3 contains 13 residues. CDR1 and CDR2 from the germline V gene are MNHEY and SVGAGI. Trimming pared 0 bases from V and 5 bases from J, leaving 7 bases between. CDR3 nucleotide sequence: TGTGCCAGCAGTTACTCGATCGGGACTGAAGCTTTCTTT. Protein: CASSYSIGTEAFF.

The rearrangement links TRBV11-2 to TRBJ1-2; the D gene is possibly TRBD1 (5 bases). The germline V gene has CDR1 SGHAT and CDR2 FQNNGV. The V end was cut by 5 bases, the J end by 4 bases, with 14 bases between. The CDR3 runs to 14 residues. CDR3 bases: TGTGCCAGCAGCAAGTCCAGGGAATCCTATGGCTACACCTTC. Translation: CASSKSRESYGYTF.

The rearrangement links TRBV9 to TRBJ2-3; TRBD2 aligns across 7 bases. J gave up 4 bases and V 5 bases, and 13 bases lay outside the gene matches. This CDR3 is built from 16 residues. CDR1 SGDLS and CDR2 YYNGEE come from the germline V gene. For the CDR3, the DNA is TGTGCCAGCAGTGCTCGGGCCGGGGGAGGGTCAGATACGCAGTATTTT. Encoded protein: CASSARAGGGSDTQYF.

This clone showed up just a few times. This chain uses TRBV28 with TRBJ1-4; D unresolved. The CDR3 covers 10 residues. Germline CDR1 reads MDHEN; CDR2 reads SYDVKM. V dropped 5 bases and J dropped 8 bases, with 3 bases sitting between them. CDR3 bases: TGTGCCAGCAGTGAGGAAAAACTGTTTTTT. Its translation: CASSEEKLFF.

The DNA of the CDR3 is TGCAGCGTTGCAGGGGATGTCACTGAAGCTTTCTTT. Its protein is CSVAGDVTEAFF. The chain is built from TRBV29-1 and TRBJ1-1, with a weak D call TRBD1 (6 bases). The ends were cut back, 4 bases at V and 4 bases at J, with 10 bases in the middle. The CDR3 is made up of 12 amino acids. Per germline, CDR1 SQVTM and CDR2 ANQGSEA.

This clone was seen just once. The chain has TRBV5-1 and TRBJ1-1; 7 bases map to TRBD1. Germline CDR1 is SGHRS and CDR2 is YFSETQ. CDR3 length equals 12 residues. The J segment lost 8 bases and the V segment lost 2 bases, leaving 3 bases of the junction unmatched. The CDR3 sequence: CASSLETGEAFF. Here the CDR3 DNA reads TGCGCCAGCAGCTTAGAGACAGGGGAAGCTTTCTTT.